These 25 T cell receptor beta chains came from one sample sequenced in a study of lung T cells in sarcoidosis with Löfgren's syndrome. MiXCR, run by TCRdb on the reads, gives a single entry per CDR3 protein. The profile shows 9,300 or so distinct CDR3 sequences, about 20% of them singletons. Material for sequencing was CD4+ T cells from bronchoalveolar lavage. These TCRs come from a human donor with sarcoidosis (Löfgren's syndrome or another form), or a control subject (not recorded which).

V and J are TRBV4-2 and TRBJ2-6; 10 positions match TRBD1. V lost 3 bases and J lost 0; bases outside the gene matches: 14. From germline, CDR1 is LGHNA and CDR2 YNFKEQ. CDR3 length: 21 amino acids. In nucleotides, the CDR3 is TGTGCCAGCAGCCATCCCCGTCCCGGGACAGGGGCAGGCTCTGGGGCCAACGTCCTGACTTTC. This gives the protein CASSHPRPGTGAGSGANVLTF.

This clonotype is termed medium-sized (0.01 to 0.1%). The rearrangement uses TRBV7-8 and TRBJ1-1, with a possible D match to TRBD1 (5 bases). V lost 1 base and J 3 bases, leaving 18 bases between the germline ends. This CDR3 comprises 17 residues. Germline CDR1 reads SGHVS; CDR2 reads FQNEAQ. CDR3 amino acids: CASSLDLTGFSYTEAFF. DNA of the CDR3: TGTGCCAGCAGCTTAGATTTAACAGGTTTCTCGTACACTGAAGCTTTCTTT.

This clonotype was found many times. V usage is TRBV19 and J usage is TRBJ2-1, with 14 bases identical to TRBD2. The CDR3 length is 20 residues. Germline V lookup: CDR1 LNHDA, CDR2 SQIVND (reference sequence). Unmatched junction bases numbered 10, after V lost 3 bases and J lost 0 bases. DNA of the CDR3: TGTGCCAGTAGTATGCATGGACTAGCGGGGGGCCGGAGCTCCTACAATGAGCAGTTCTTC. Residues: CASSMHGLAGGRSSYNEQFF.

The chain joins TRBV28 to TRBJ1-5, with D unclear. Germline CDR1 reads MDHEN; CDR2 reads SYDVKM. The CDR3 consists of 13 residues. V lost 6 bases, J lost 7 bases, and 13 bases lay in between. The CDR3 DNA reads as TGTGCCAGCAGCTCTACAGAGGTGCAGCCCCAGCATTTT. Its protein product is CASSSTEVQPQHF.

This clonotype was detected many times. The genes are TRBV7-9 and TRBJ1-5; no clear D gene. Germline V gene data show CDR1 as SEHNR and CDR2 as FQNEAQ (reference sequence). The CDR3 is 14 amino acids. V was clipped by 6 bases and J by 0 bases, with 9 bases between them. In DNA form, the CDR3 reads TGTGCCAGCAGGACGGCATATAGCAATCAGCCCCAGCATTTT. This encodes CASRTAYSNQPQHF. Complete variable domain (other parts from reference TRBV7-9 and TRBJ1-5): DTGVSQNPRHKITKRGQNVTFRCDPISEHNRLYWYRQTLGQGPEFLTYFQNEAQLEKSRLLSDRFSAERPKGSFSTLEIQRTEQGDSAMYLCASRTAYSNQPQHFGDGTRLSIL.

This clonotype was recorded a few times. A read error may explain this, as a much larger clone is one base away. J is TRBJ2-2 and V is TRBV6-1; TRBD1 might be the D (6 bases). The V gene lost 7 bases and the J gene lost 4 bases, with 10 bases spanning the gap. CDR1 and CDR2 from the germline V gene are MNHNS and SASEGT. The CDR3 is 13 residues long. The CDR3 coding sequence is TGTGCCAGCAACAGGGTGGCCACCGGGGAGCTGTTTTTT. This translates into CASNRVATGELFF.

This clonotype came up many times. The chain joins TRBV2 to TRBJ2-7; TRBD1 matches 7 bases. CDR1 SNHLY and CDR2 FYNNEI come from the germline V gene. The CDR3 extends over 12 amino acids. V dropped 5 bases and J dropped 6; count of bases not matched to a gene: 4. The CDR3 protein is CASSKTGVEQYF. CDR3 DNA: TGTGCCAGCAGTAAAACAGGGGTCGAGCAGTACTTC.

This clonotype was observed at least ten times. The rearrangement joins TRBV29-1 to TRBJ2-1, with 12 bases that match TRBD1. Losses at the gene ends were 7 bases for V and 8 bases for J; bases not matched to a gene: 9. CDR1 is SQVTM and CDR2 is ANQGSEA in the germline V gene. The CDR3 runs to 14 residues. CDR3 loop: CSARVGTGGYEQFF. CDR3 bases: TGCAGCGCCCGAGTAGGGACAGGGGGCTATGAGCAGTTCTTC.

This clonotype was seen a few times. V and J are TRBV12-3 or TRBV12-4 and TRBJ2-2, with unresolved D. V was cut by 5 bases and J by 5 bases, with 9 bases left in between. This CDR3 is 13 amino acids long. The CDR3: CASSTIATGELFF. CDR3 DNA: TGTGCCAGCAGTACAATAGCAACCGGGGAGCTGTTTTTT.

This clonotype was picked up many times. The CDR3 DNA follows: TGCAGTGCTAGACGTGACACCTTAACGCGGACTGTTGGCTACGAGCAGTACTTC. Protein product: CSARRDTLTRTVGYEQYF. The gene calls are TRBV20-1 and TRBJ2-7; D is perhaps TRBD2 (5 bases). Germline V gene lookup returns CDR1 DFQATT and CDR2 SNEGSKA (reference sequence). The ends were cut back, 2 bases at V and 3 bases at J, with 26 bases in the middle. There are 18 residues in the CDR3.

A word on this clonotype: Possible read error: a much larger clone is one base away. The CDR3 coding sequence is TGTGCCAGCAGATTAGATTGGAGGTCCCAAGAGACCCAGTACTTC. This translates into CASRLDWRSQETQYF. This chain connects TRBV11-2 to TRBJ2-5; D is perhaps TRBD2 (5 bases). CDR1 SGHAT and CDR2 FQNNGV come from the germline V gene. This CDR3 is 15 amino acids long.

This clonotype counts as large (0.1 to 1%). This sequence joins TRBV27 and TRBJ2-3, with 8 nucleotides matching TRBD2. CDR3 length: 16 residues. CDR1 is MNHEY and CDR2 is SMNVEV in the germline V gene (reference sequence). V was clipped by 5 bases and J by 2 bases; unmatched bases: 9. The CDR3 reads CASSGTLAGFTDTQYF. CDR3 coding DNA: TGTGCCAGCAGTGGGACCTTAGCGGGGTTCACAGATACGCAGTATTTT.

Judged by abundance, this clonotype is medium-sized (0.01 to 0.1%). The CDR3 DNA sequence: TGTGCCAGCACCCGAACAGGGGGCGGGGGCTACACCTTC. This sequence encodes CASTRTGGGGYTF. This chain links TRBV27 with TRBJ1-2; 9 bases fit TRBD1. Per the germline V gene, CDR1 is MNHEY and CDR2 is SMNVEV (reference sequence). J lost 8 bases, V lost 7 bases, and 8 bases had no gene match. The CDR3 has 13 amino acids.

This clonotype was seen many times. The chain links TRBV19 to TRBJ2-5; 9 nucleotides match TRBD1. The CDR3 contains 15 residues. V trimming: 3 bases; J trimming: 2 bases; junction bases outside the gene matches: 4. CDR1 is LNHDA and CDR2 is SQIVND in the germline V gene (reference sequence). In DNA, the CDR3 is TGTGCCAGTAGTATTACACAGGGGGCACAAGAGACCCAGTACTTC. This sequence encodes CASSITQGAQETQYF.

Ten or more counts support this clonotype. The rearrangement uses TRBV18 and TRBJ1-1, with 8 bases matching TRBD1. CDR3 size: 15 residues. CDR1 KGHSH and CDR2 LQKENI come from the germline V gene. Losses at the gene ends were 2 bases for V and 6 bases for J; bases not matched to a gene: 8. The CDR3 spells CASSPARGRRSEAFF. The CDR3, as DNA: TGTGCCAGCTCACCAGCCAGGGGGCGAAGGTCTGAAGCTTTCTTT.

This chain links TRBV5-1 with TRBJ2-5; the match to TRBD2 covers 10 bases. Trimming at V came to 0 bases and at J to 1 base, leaving 6 bases not matched to a gene. CDR1 and CDR2 from the germline V gene are SGHRS and YFSETQ. The CDR3 has 17 residues. The CDR3 DNA reads TGCGCCAGCAGCTTGGGCCCTAGCGGGGGACTCCAAGAGACCCAGTACTTC. Translation: CASSLGPSGGLQETQYF.

This clonotype has ten or more counts. The chain links TRBV6-2 or TRBV6-3 to TRBJ1-4, with a tentative D call TRBD1 (5 bases). The CDR3 spans 16 residues. Germline V gives CDR1 MNHEY, CDR2 SVGEGT. Trimming left V 0 bases short and J 5 bases short, with 13 bases between. The CDR3 here is CASSYSAGTGNEKLFF. In nucleotides, the CDR3 is TGTGCCAGCAGTTACTCGGCAGGGACCGGGAATGAAAAACTGTTTTTT.

This clonotype is a singleton in its sample. The junction differs from germline at one of its ends, possibly a read error. The rearrangement joins TRBV27 to TRBJ1-6, with a weak D call TRBD1 (5 bases). Germline assignment: CDR1 MNHEY and CDR2 SMNVEV (reference sequence). This CDR3 contains 15 residues. CDR3 amino acids: CASSFTGQGSSPLHF. CDR3 bases: TGCGCCAGCAGTTTTACAGGCCAGGGTAGTTCACCCCTCCACTTT.

Comments on this clonotype: This may be a read error: a much more frequent sequence differs by one nucleotide. The chain carries TRBV7-2 and TRBJ2-2; 7 nucleotides align to TRBD2. The germline V gene encodes CDR1 SGHTA and CDR2 FQGNSA. The CDR3 contains 16 residues. CDR3 DNA sequence: TGTGTCAGCAGCAACACACCAGCGGGGTCGACCGGGGAGCTGTTTTTT. Translated, it gives CVSSNTPAGSTGELFF.

This clonotype was counted many times. CDR3 region: CAKTTGDTEAFF. The DNA of the CDR3 is TGCGCCAAAACTACAGGGGACACTGAAGCTTTCTTT. This chain links TRBV10-1 with TRBJ1-1; TRBD1 matches at 7 bases. The V gene's germline CDR1 is WNHNN and CDR2 SYGVQD (reference sequence). The CDR3 spans 12 residues. V was clipped by 10 bases and J by 3 bases; unmatched bases: 5.

This clonotype was observed many times. CDR3 amino acids: CSAHRAGTEFTDTQYF. CDR3 DNA: TGCAGTGCCCACAGAGCCGGGACAGAATTCACAGATACGCAGTATTTT. The chain combines TRBV20-1 with TRBJ2-3; 7 bases map to TRBD1. This CDR3 comprises 16 residues. CDR1 and CDR2 (germline): DFQATT, SNEGSKA (reference sequence). V was pared by 6 bases and J by 2 bases, with 14 bases of the junction left unmatched.

V gene TRBV19 combines with J gene TRBJ2-3, with 8 bases matching TRBD1. Germline V gene sequence: CDR1 LNHDA, CDR2 SQIVND (reference sequence). J lost 6 bases, V lost 9 bases, and 8 bases had no gene match. This CDR3 region has 13 residues. CDR3 loop: CASGQGVTDTQYF. CDR3 nucleotides: TGTGCCAGCGGACAGGGCGTCACGGATACGCAGTATTTT.

The count of this clonotype is one. A read error may produce the germline difference seen at one junction end. The chain couples TRBV5-1 to TRBJ2-3; either TRBD1 or TRBD2 may supply D (5 bases each). In germline, CDR1 is SGHRS, CDR2 YFSETQ. This CDR3 has 14 residues. In DNA, the CDR3 is TGCGCCAGCAGTTTGGGGACGACCACAGATACGCAGTATTTT. Translation: CASSLGTTTDTQYF.

To note about this clonotype: Likely a read error: the CDR3 ends without its conserved phenylalanine or tryptophan. This chain links TRBV20-1 with TRBJ2-3, with 11 bases aligning to TRBD1. Per germline, CDR1 DFQATT and CDR2 SNEGSKA (reference sequence). The length of the CDR3 is 15 residues. With 5 bases clipped from V and 4 bases from J, the junction kept 8 bases outside the gene matches. The DNA of the CDR3 is TGCAGTGCTCGGACGGACAGGGGGCCCGCAGATACGCAGTATTCT. Residues: CSARTDRGPADTQYS.

This clonotype is medium-sized in the sample. The chain couples TRBV24-1 to TRBJ1-1; tentatively, D is TRBD1 (5 bases). This CDR3 is built from 14 residues. Trimming left V 7 bases short and J 2 bases short, with 13 bases between. The germline V gene encodes CDR1 KGHDR and CDR2 SFDVKD. For the CDR3, the DNA is TGTGCCACCAGAAAAGGAGGACAAAACACTGAAGCTTTCTTT. Its translation: CATRKGGQNTEAFF.